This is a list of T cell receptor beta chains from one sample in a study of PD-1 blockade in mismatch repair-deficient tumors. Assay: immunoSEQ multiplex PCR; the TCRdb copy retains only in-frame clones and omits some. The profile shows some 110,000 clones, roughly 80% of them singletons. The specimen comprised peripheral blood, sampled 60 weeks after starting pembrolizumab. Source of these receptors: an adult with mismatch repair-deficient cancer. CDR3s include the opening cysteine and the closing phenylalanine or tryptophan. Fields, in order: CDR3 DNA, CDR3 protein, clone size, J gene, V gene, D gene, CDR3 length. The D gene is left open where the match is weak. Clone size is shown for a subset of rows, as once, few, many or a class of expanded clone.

DNA: TGTGCCAGCAGCCGAATTACAGGGAGAGGGACGACAGATACGCAGTATTTT
CDR3: CASSRITGRGTTDTQYF
size: .
J: TRBJ2-3
V: TRBV5-4
D: .
length: 17

DNA: TGTGCCAGCAGGGGACAGGGTGGACAAGAGACCCAGTACTTC
CDR3: CASRGQGGQETQYF
size: .
J: TRBJ2-5
V: TRBV5-4
D: TRBD1
length: 14

DNA: TGTGCCAGTAGTGACCCGACAGGGTTAAACTACGAGCAGTACTTC
CDR3: CASSDPTGLNYEQYF
size: .
J: TRBJ2-7
V: TRBV19
D: TRBD1
length: 15

DNA: TGTGCCAGTAGTACCCGGACGCCTGTCGTTATTAACTATGGCTACACCTTC
CDR3: CASSTRTPVVINYGYTF
size: .
J: TRBJ1-2
V: TRBV19
D: .
length: 17

DNA: TGTGCCAGCAGCGTAGCAGGTATTAGTGGCTACACCTTC
CDR3: CASSVAGISGYTF
size: .
J: TRBJ1-2
V: TRBV11-2
D: .
length: 13

DNA: TGTGCCAGCAGCGCACCCCCCGGGGGGGCAGATACGCAGTATTTT
CDR3: CASSAPPGGADTQYF
size: .
J: TRBJ2-3
V: TRBV9
D: TRBD2
length: 15

DNA: TGTGCCATCAGTGAGTCGATAGGGCCTGGAAACACCATATATTTT
CDR3: CAISESIGPGNTIYF
size: few
J: TRBJ1-3
V: TRBV10-3
D: .
length: 15

DNA: TGTGCCAGCAGTTACGGTCCCGATCAGCCCCAGCATTTT
CDR3: CASSYGPDQPQHF
size: few
J: TRBJ1-5
V: TRBV6-5
D: .
length: 13

DNA: TGTGCCAGCAGCTTGGAAGCGGGTGTAAACATTCAGTACTTC
CDR3: CASSLEAGVNIQYF
size: .
J: TRBJ2-4
V: TRBV5-6
D: .
length: 14

DNA: TGTGCCAGTAGTATCTACGGACGCATTGAAAAACTGTTTTTT
CDR3: CASSIYGRIEKLFF
size: .
J: TRBJ1-4
V: TRBV19
D: .
length: 14

DNA: TGTGCCAGCAGCCCCGCGTTGAGCTCCTACGAGCAGTACTTC
CDR3: CASSPALSSYEQYF
size: .
J: TRBJ2-7
V: TRBV5-6
D: .
length: 14

DNA: TGTGCCAGCAGTGAAGAAAGAGGACAGGGGAAGTTCTTC
CDR3: CASSEERGQGKFF
size: .
J: TRBJ2-1
V: TRBV6-1
D: TRBD1
length: 13

DNA: TGTGCCAGCAGTTTAGCGGGAGTGGCTGAGCAGTTCTTC
CDR3: CASSLAGVAEQFF
size: .
J: TRBJ2-1
V: TRBV5-4
D: TRBD2
length: 13

DNA: TGTGCCAGCAGCGGAAATGGAGGGGCTGGAAACACCATATATTTT
CDR3: CASSGNGGAGNTIYF
size: .
J: TRBJ1-3
V: TRBV9
D: .
length: 15

DNA: TGTGCCAGCAGCTTGGCATGGCAGCTTCATTATAGCAATCAGCCCCAGCATTTT
CDR3: CASSLAWQLHYSNQPQHF
size: .
J: TRBJ1-5
V: TRBV5-6
D: .
length: 18

DNA: TGTGCCAGCAGCCGACTAGCGGCCCTCACAGATACGCAGTATTTT
CDR3: CASSRLAALTDTQYF
size: .
J: TRBJ2-3
V: TRBV28
D: TRBD2
length: 15

DNA: TGTGCCAGCAGCTTAGATGGGACAGATACGCAGTATTTT
CDR3: CASSLDGTDTQYF
size: .
J: TRBJ2-3
V: TRBV11-3
D: .
length: 13

DNA: TGCGCCAGCAGCTTGGGGTTAGCGGGAGGAATTGGGGAGCAGTTCTTC
CDR3: CASSLGLAGGIGEQFF
size: once
J: TRBJ2-1
V: TRBV5-1
D: TRBD2
length: 16

DNA: TGTGCCAGCAGCTTGGTTACAGGGGGCACCACTGAAGCTTTCTTT
CDR3: CASSLVTGGTTEAFF
size: once
J: TRBJ1-1
V: TRBV5-6
D: TRBD1
length: 15

DNA: TGTGCCAGCTCACCCCGACAGACAGGTGACAATGGCTACACCTTC
CDR3: CASSPRQTGDNGYTF
size: once
J: TRBJ1-2
V: TRBV18
D: .
length: 15

DNA: TGCGCCAGCAGTCGTACGACAGGAACTTCAACCTACGAGCAGTACTTC
CDR3: CASSRTTGTSTYEQYF
size: .
J: TRBJ2-7
V: TRBV23-1
D: .
length: 16

DNA: TGTGCCAGCAGCTCGGGAACTTACAATGAGCAGTTCTTC
CDR3: CASSSGTYNEQFF
size: .
J: TRBJ2-1
V: TRBV7-9
D: .
length: 13

DNA: TGTGCCAGCAGCCTACTAGCGGGAGACAATGAGCAGTTCTTC
CDR3: CASSLLAGDNEQFF
size: few
J: TRBJ2-1
V: TRBV7-9
D: TRBD2
length: 14

DNA: TGTGCCAGCAGTTCTGCCGGGACGGCGAATGAAAAACTGTTTTTT
CDR3: CASSSAGTANEKLFF
size: .
J: TRBJ1-4
V: TRBV6-5
D: .
length: 15

DNA: TGTGCCTGGAGTCAGGGTAGGGACACCGGGGAGCTGTTTTTT
CDR3: CAWSQGRDTGELFF
size: .
J: TRBJ2-2
V: TRBV30
D: .
length: 14

DNA: TGTGCCAGCAGCATATTGTCGGGGTACGAGCAGTACTTC
CDR3: CASSILSGYEQYF
size: .
J: TRBJ2-7
V: TRBV5-6
D: .
length: 13

DNA: TGTGCCAGCAGCCGCCGGGACAGGGGCCCCTACGAGCAGTACTTC
CDR3: CASSRRDRGPYEQYF
size: .
J: TRBJ2-7
V: TRBV6-5
D: TRBD1
length: 15

DNA: TGTGCCAGCAGCTTGGTCCCCAATGAGCAGTTCTTC
CDR3: CASSLVPNEQFF
size: .
J: TRBJ2-1
V: TRBV5-6
D: .
length: 12